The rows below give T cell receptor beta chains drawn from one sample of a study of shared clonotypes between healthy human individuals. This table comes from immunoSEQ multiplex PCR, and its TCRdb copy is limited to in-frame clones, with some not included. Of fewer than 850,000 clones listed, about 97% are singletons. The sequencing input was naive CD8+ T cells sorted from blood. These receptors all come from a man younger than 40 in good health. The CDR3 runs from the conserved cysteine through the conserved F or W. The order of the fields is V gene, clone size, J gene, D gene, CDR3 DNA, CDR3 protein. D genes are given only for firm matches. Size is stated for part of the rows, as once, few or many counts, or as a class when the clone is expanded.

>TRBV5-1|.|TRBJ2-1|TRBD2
TGCGCCAGCAGCTTGGTGCTAGCGGGAGTCTACAATGAGCAGTTCTTC
CASSLVLAGVYNEQFF
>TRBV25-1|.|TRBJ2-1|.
TGTGCCAGCAGCCCGTCCGGCGGGGCTTACAATGAGCAGTTCTTC
CASSPSGGAYNEQFF
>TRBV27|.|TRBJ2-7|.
TGTGCCAGCAGTTTAACAGTGCGCTTCTACGAGCAGTACTTC
CASSLTVRFYEQYF
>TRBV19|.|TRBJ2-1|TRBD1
TGTGCCAGTAGTATATCAGGACAGGGCTCCTACAATGAGCAGTTCTTC
CASSISGQGSYNEQFF
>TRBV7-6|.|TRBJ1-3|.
TGTGCCAGCAGCTTAGGGACTTCCTCTGGAAACACCATATATTTT
CASSLGTSSGNTIYF
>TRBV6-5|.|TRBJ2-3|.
TGTGCCAGCAGTTACACTAGCACAGATACGCAGTATTTT
CASSYTSTDTQYF
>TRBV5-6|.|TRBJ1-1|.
TGTGCCAGCAGCTTGGTGGGATCGAACACTGAAGCTTTCTTT
CASSLVGSNTEAFF
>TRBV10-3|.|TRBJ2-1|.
TGTGCCATCAACGAGCGGGTAAGCTCCTACAATGAGCAGTTCTTC
CAINERVSSYNEQFF
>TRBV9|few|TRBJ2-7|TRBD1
TGTGCCAGCAGCGCCGGGACAGGGGACTACGAGCAGTACTTC
CASSAGTGDYEQYF
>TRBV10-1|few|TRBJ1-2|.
TGCGCCAGCAGTGAGTCGCCAGTGTATGGCTACACCTTC
CASSESPVYGYTF